The 20 T cell receptor beta chains below come from one sample, sequenced in a study of cytomegalovirus exposure and HLA in healthy donors (dated by TCRdb to about 2017). The library was generated by the immunoSEQ multiplex PCR assay. For the multiplex PCR, a mixture combining 60 forward primers for TCR Vbeta segments and 13 reverse primers for TCR Jbeta segments was used. This is the immuneACCESS table as TCRdb keeps it, with only in-frame sequences that have V and J called. A part of the clones is gone; compared with another copy, unresolved V genes explain less than half, and the rest is unexplained. The sample table contains approximately 100,000 clones; only one count was recorded for under 85% of them. Together, the top ten hold roughly 4.3% of the sample. Specimen: PBMCs. The receptors were gathered from a woman aged 40 to 55 in good health and CMV-seropositive.

The chain uses TRBV6-6 and TRBJ2-5; 7 bases are a match to TRBD1. This CDR3 is 14 amino acids long. The ends lost 5 bases at V and 5 bases at J; junction bases unmatched: 8. Looked up from germline, CDR1 is MNHNY and CDR2 is SVGAGI (reference sequence). The chain's CDR3 is CASSHVPRGETQYF. The CDR3 DNA reads as TGTGCCAGCAGTCATGTACCCAGGGGGGAGACCCAGTACTTC.

The CDR3 protein is CASSTQGQAPYYGYTF. Written as DNA, the CDR3 is TGTGCCAGCAGTACGCAGGGACAGGCCCCATATTATGGCTACACCTTC. This chain joins TRBV28 and TRBJ1-2; 8 bases map to TRBD1. The trim removed 5 bases at V and 5 bases at J, leaving 13 bases unmatched. The CDR3 totals 16 residues. Germline V gene sequence: CDR1 MDHEN, CDR2 SYDVKM.

The gene calls are TRBV11-1 and TRBJ1-1; maybe TRBD1 (6 bases). The germline V gene has CDR1 SGHAT and CDR2 FQDESV (reference sequence). The CDR3 is made up of 15 amino acids. The V and J ends lost 0 bases and 5 bases respectively, with 13 bases between them. The CDR3 spells CASSLAGGGDTEAFF. For the CDR3, the DNA is TGTGCCAGCAGCTTAGCGGGAGGGGGTGATACTGAAGCTTTCTTT.

The chain employs TRBV6-5 and TRBJ1-2; D is ambiguous. Germline CDR1 and CDR2: MNHEY and SVGAGI. The CDR3 totals 12 residues. The V and J ends lost 4 bases and 4 bases respectively, with 7 bases between them. The CDR3 here is CASSSGSYGYTF. In DNA, the CDR3 is TGTGCCAGCAGTTCGGGTTCCTATGGCTACACCTTC.

V and J are TRBV7-3 and TRBJ2-1; weak D call: TRBD2 (6 bases). Trimming left V 5 bases short and J 9 bases short, with 14 bases between. Looked up from germline, CDR1 is SGHTA and CDR2 is FQGTGA. This CDR3 region has 13 residues. The CDR3 nucleotides are TGTGCCAGCAGCCCGGGAGCCCCCAGTGAGCAGTTCTTC. Protein sequence: CASSPGAPSEQFF.

This chain links TRBV15 with TRBJ2-1; TRBD1 agrees at 9 bases. V gave up 4 bases and J gave up 7 bases; unmatched junction bases: 11. CDR3 length: 16 residues. CDR1 is LNHNV and CDR2 is YYDKDF in the germline V gene (reference sequence). CDR3 DNA sequence: TGTGCCACCAGCACCAAAGGACAGGGGATTCAAAATGAGCAGTTCTTC. Its protein is CATSTKGQGIQNEQFF.

In nucleotides, the CDR3 is TGCGCCAGCAGCTTGGCCCTAGCGGGAGCGAACACCGGGGAGCTGTTTTTT. Its translation is CASSLALAGANTGELFF. The genes are TRBV5-1 and TRBJ2-2, with TRBD2 matching 10 bases. Germline CDR1 SGHRS, CDR2 YFSETQ. CDR3 length equals 17 residues. The J segment lost 0 bases and the V segment lost 0 bases, leaving 2 bases of the junction unmatched.

The chain combines TRBV13 with TRBJ2-2; 12 nucleotides line up with TRBD1. This CDR3 contains 16 residues. Germline V CDR1 and CDR2: PRHDT, FYEKMQ (reference sequence). The V gene end was trimmed by 3 bases and the J gene end by 5 bases; junction bases not matched to a gene: 4. The CDR3 here is CASSFRDRGPTGELFF. In DNA, the CDR3 is TGTGCCAGCAGCTTCCGGGACAGGGGGCCTACCGGGGAGCTGTTTTTT.

The chain employs TRBV4-1 and TRBJ1-5; no definite D call. Trimming left V 4 bases short and J 0 bases short, with 4 bases between. The germline gives CDR1 MGHRA, CDR2 YSYEKL. This CDR3 contains 13 residues. The CDR3 protein is CASSRYSNQPQHF. The CDR3 DNA follows: TGCGCCAGCAGCCGTTATAGCAATCAGCCCCAGCATTTT.

In its sample, this clone was seen once. The chain combines TRBV28 with TRBJ2-7, with 7 nucleotides matching TRBD2. CDR1 and CDR2 (germline): MDHEN, SYDVKM. The CDR3 runs 11 residues. Trimming removed 8 bases from V and 6 bases from J; junction bases left unmatched: 4. The CDR3 bases are TGTGCCAGCCGGGAGGCGGGCGAGCAGTACTTC. Translating gives CASREAGEQYF.

In this sample, this clone turned up once. The chain joins TRBV7-9 to TRBJ2-1, with 9 bases aligning to TRBD2. Germline V lookup: CDR1 SEHNR, CDR2 FQNEAQ (reference sequence). This CDR3 is built from 18 residues. V trimming: 2 bases; J trimming: 4 bases; junction bases outside the gene matches: 12. The CDR3 nucleotides read TGTGCCAGCAGCTTATCGGGAGGGGCTAGCGGGACGTACAATGAGCAGTTCTTC. Translating gives CASSLSGGASGTYNEQFF.

The rearrangement joins TRBV19 to TRBJ1-3, with D unresolved. Germline CDR1 LNHDA, CDR2 SQIVND (reference sequence). This CDR3 is built from 12 residues. Deletions cut 3 bases from V and 4 bases from J, with 4 bases between. The CDR3 spells CASSIVGNTIYF. The CDR3 bases are TGTGCCAGTAGTATCGTGGGAAACACCATATATTTT.

The chain is built from TRBV5-6 and TRBJ2-1, with D unresolved. CDR1 and CDR2 from the germline V gene are SGHDT and YYEEEE. The CDR3 length is 17 residues. Trimming pared 3 bases from V and 0 bases from J, leaving 16 bases between. The CDR3 sequence: CASSSPLGGISYNEQFF. In DNA form, the CDR3 reads TGTGCCAGCAGCTCCCCCCTTGGCGGCATCTCCTACAATGAGCAGTTCTTC.

The rearrangement joins TRBV28 to TRBJ2-2, with D perhaps TRBD1 (5 bases). V lost 8 bases and J 2 bases, leaving 9 bases between the germline ends. The germline CDR1 and CDR2 sequences are MDHEN and SYDVKM. The CDR3 loop spans 13 amino acids. Here the CDR3 reads CASQQGNTGELFF. The DNA for the CDR3 is TGTGCCAGCCAGCAGGGTAACACCGGGGAGCTGTTTTTT.

The chain employs TRBV4-2 and TRBJ1-3, with TRBD1 identical over 7 bases. With V trimmed by 0 bases and J by 0 bases, 2 bases remained unmatched. The CDR3 is 16 residues long. Germline CDR1 is LGHNA and CDR2 is YNFKEQ. DNA for the CDR3: TGTGCCAGCAGCCAAGATTGGGACAGCTCTGGAAACACCATATATTTT. Its protein product is CASSQDWDSSGNTIYF.

This rearrangement joins TRBV9 to TRBJ2-3; 14 positions agree with TRBD2. Germline V gene sequence: CDR1 SGDLS, CDR2 YYNGEE. CDR3 length equals 16 residues. V gave up 3 bases and J gave up 5 bases; unmatched junction bases: 5. Here the CDR3 reads CASSEGLAGAIDTQYF. CDR3 DNA sequence: TGTGCCAGCAGCGAGGGACTAGCGGGAGCGATAGATACGCAGTATTTT.

The chain has TRBV19 and TRBJ2-4; 12 positions match TRBD2. Per germline, CDR1 LNHDA and CDR2 SQIVND (reference sequence). With V trimmed by 4 bases and J by 0 bases, 13 bases remained unmatched. There are 20 residues in the CDR3. As DNA, the CDR3 is TGTGCCAGTAGTACCCCCGCCGGGACTAGCGGGCCCCTAGCCAAAAACATTCAGTACTTC. It yields the protein CASSTPAGTSGPLAKNIQYF. Looking up the rest from reference TRBV19 and TRBJ2-4 gives the full variable domain: DGGITQSPKYLFRKEGQNVTLSCEQNLNHDAMYWYRQDPGQGLRLIYYSQIVNDFQKGDIAEGYSVSREKKESFPLTVTSAQKNPTAFYLCASSTPAGTSGPLAKNIQYFGAGTRLSVL.

The chain couples TRBV9 to TRBJ2-3; the match to TRBD2 covers 14 bases. The junction had 7 bases not matched to a gene; V was cut back by 4 bases and J by 3 bases. The germline V gene has CDR1 SGDLS and CDR2 YYNGEE. The CDR3 contains 17 residues. DNA for the CDR3: TGTGCCAGCAGCCCCACCGGGACTAGCGGGAGTACAGATACGCAGTATTTT. This codes for CASSPTGTSGSTDTQYF.

The chain is built from TRBV7-9 and TRBJ2-1; TRBD1 might be the D (7 bases). This CDR3 region has 17 residues. V lost 6 bases and J lost 2, with 20 bases in between. In germline, CDR1 is SEHNR, CDR2 FQNEAQ (reference sequence). CDR3 sequence: CASSQGGSAATYNEQFF. CDR3 sequence (DNA): TGTGCCAGCAGTCAGGGGGGCAGCGCCGCTACCTACAATGAGCAGTTCTTC.

The chain is built from TRBV30 and TRBJ2-1, with a possible D match to TRBD1 (5 bases). The CDR3 length is 13 residues. Germline CDR1 and CDR2: GTSNPN and SVGIG (reference sequence). Trimming took off 0 bases at V and 8 bases at J, with 11 bases between the two ends. The CDR3 coding sequence is TGTGCCTGGAGTGTTTGGGGCCGGGATGAGCAGTTCTTC. This gives the protein CAWSVWGRDEQFF.